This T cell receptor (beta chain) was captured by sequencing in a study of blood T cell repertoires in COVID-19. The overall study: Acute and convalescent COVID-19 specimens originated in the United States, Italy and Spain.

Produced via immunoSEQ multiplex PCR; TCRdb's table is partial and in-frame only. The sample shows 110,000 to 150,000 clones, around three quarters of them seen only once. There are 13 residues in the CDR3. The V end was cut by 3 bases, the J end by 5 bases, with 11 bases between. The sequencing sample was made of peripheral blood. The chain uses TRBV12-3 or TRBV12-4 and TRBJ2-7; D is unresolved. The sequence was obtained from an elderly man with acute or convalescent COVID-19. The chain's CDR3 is CASSLGPTNEQYF. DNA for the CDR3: TGTGCCAGCAGTTTGGGCCCAACGAACGAGCAGTACTTC.